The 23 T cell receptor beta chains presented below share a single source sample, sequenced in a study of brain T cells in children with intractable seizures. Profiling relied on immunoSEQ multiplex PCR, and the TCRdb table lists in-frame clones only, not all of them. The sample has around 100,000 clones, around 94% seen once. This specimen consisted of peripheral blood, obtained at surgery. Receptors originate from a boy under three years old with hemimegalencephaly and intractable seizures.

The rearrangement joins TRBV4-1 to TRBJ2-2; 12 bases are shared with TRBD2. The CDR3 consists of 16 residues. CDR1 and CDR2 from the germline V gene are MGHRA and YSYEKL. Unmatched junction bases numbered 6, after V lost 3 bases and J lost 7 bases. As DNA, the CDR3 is TGCGCCAGCAGCCAGCTAGCGGGAGGGCTAAGCGGGGAGCTGTTTTTT. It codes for CASSQLAGGLSGELFF.

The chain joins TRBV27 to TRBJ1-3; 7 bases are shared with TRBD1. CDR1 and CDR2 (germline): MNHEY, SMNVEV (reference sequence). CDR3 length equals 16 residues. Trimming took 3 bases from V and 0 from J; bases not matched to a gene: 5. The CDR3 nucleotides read TGTGCCAGCAGTTTCACAGGGGCCGCCTCTGGAAACACCATATATTTT. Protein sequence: CASSFTGAASGNTIYF.

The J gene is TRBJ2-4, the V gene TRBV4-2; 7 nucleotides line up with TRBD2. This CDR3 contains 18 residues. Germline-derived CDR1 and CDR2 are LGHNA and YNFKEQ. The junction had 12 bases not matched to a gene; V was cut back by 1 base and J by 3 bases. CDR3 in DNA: TGTGCCAGCAGCCAAGTTAAAGATTCGGGGGGAAGCAAAAACATTCAGTACTTC. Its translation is CASSQVKDSGGSKNIQYF.

The CDR3 loop is CATSAGQGWRQPQHF. The CDR3 bases are TGTGCCACCAGTGCCGGACAGGGCTGGAGGCAGCCCCAGCATTTT. The genes are TRBV24-1 and TRBJ1-5; the match to TRBD1 covers 8 bases. J lost 7 bases, V lost 5 bases, and 9 bases had no gene match. Germline V lookup: CDR1 KGHDR, CDR2 SFDVKD. The CDR3 is 15 residues long.

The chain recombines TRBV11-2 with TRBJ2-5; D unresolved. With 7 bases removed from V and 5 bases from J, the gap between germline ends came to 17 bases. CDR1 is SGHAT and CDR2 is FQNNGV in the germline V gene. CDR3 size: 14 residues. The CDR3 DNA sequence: TGTGCCAGCACGCGTGGTGGGGTAGGGGAGACCCAGTACTTC. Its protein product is CASTRGGVGETQYF.

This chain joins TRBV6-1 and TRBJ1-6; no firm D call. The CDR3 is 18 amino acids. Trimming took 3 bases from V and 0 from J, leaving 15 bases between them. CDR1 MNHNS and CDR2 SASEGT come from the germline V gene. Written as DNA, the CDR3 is TGTGCCAGCAGTGAGAAATTCCGGAAAAGCTCCTATAATTCACCCCTCCACTTT. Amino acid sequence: CASSEKFRKSSYNSPLHF.

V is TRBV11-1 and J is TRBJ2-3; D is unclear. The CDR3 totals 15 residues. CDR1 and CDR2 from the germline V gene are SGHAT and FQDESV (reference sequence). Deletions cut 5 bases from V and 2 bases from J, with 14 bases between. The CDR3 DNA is TGTGCCAGCAGCCCCGAGTGGCCGTACACAGATACGCAGTATTTT. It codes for CASSPEWPYTDTQYF.

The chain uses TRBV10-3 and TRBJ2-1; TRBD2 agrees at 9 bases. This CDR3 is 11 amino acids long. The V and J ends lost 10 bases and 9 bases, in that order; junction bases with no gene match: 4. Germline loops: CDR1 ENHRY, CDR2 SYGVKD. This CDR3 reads CATGLASEQFF. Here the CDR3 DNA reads TGTGCCACCGGACTAGCGAGTGAGCAGTTCTTC.

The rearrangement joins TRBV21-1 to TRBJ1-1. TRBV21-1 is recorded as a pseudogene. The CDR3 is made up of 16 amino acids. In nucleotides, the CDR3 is TGTGCCAGCAGCAAAGCGCCCCGGAAATCGAACACTGAAGCTTTCTTT. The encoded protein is CASSKAPRKSNTEAFF.

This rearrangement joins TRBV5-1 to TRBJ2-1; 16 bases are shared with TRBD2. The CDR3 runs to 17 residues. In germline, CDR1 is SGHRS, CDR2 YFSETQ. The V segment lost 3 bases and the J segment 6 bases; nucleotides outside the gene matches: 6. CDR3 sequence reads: CASSSGLAGGFGNEQFF. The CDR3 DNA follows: TGCGCCAGCAGCTCGGGACTAGCGGGAGGGTTTGGCAATGAGCAGTTCTTC.

DNA for the CDR3: TGCGCCAGCAGCACGACTGGTCAGCTGCCCCAGCATTTT. This sequence encodes CASSTTGQLPQHF. This chain joins TRBV5-1 and TRBJ1-5, with no clear D. Germline values: CDR1 SGHRS, CDR2 YFSETQ. The germline V and J ends were trimmed by 4 bases and 9 bases, with 14 bases remaining between them. This CDR3 region has 13 residues.

This CDR3 reads CASSFRELEQYF. The CDR3, as DNA: TGTGCCAGCAGTTTTAGGGAACTCGAGCAGTACTTC. The genes are TRBV28 and TRBJ2-7; D uncertain. The CDR3 is 12 amino acids. Trimming took off 3 bases at V and 6 bases at J, with 9 bases between the two ends. CDR1 MDHEN and CDR2 SYDVKM come from the germline V gene. Full variable domain (rest looked up from reference TRBV28 and TRBJ2-7): DVKVTQSSRYLVKRTGEKVFLECVQDMDHENMFWYRQDPGLGLRLIYFSYDVKMKEKGDIPEGYSVSREKKERFSLILESASTNQTSMYLCASSFRELEQYFGPGTRLTVT.

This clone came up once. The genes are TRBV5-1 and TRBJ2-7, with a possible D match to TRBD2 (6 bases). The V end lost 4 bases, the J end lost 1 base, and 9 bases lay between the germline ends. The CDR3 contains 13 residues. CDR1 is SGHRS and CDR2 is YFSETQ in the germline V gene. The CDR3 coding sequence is TGCGCCAGCAGCCACCGGGAGTCCTACGAGCAGTACTTC. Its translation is CASSHRESYEQYF.

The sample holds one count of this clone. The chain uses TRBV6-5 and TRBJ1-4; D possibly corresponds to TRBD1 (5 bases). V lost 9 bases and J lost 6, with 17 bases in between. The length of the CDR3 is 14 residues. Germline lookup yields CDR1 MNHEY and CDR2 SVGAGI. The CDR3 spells CASTRTPTYEKLFF. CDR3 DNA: TGTGCCAGTACTAGGACACCGACATATGAAAAACTGTTTTTT.

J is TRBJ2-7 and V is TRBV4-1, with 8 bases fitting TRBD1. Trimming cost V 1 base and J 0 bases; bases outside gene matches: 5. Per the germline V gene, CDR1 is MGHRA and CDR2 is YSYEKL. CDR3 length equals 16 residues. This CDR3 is CASSQASGTGSYEQYF. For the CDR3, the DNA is TGCGCCAGCAGCCAAGCTTCCGGGACAGGCTCCTACGAGCAGTACTTC.

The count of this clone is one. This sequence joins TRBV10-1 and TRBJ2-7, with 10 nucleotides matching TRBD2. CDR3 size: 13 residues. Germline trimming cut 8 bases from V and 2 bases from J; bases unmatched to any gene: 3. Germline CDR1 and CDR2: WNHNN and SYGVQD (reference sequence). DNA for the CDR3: TGCGCCAGCCTACTAGCGGGAACCTACGAGCAGTACTTC. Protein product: CASLLAGTYEQYF.

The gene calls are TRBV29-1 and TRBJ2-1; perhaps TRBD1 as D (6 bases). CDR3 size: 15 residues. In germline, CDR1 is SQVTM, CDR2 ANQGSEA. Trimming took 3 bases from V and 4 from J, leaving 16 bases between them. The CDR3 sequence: CSVDGAQGSYNEQFF. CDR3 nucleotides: TGCAGCGTTGATGGCGCGCAGGGGTCTTACAATGAGCAGTTCTTC.

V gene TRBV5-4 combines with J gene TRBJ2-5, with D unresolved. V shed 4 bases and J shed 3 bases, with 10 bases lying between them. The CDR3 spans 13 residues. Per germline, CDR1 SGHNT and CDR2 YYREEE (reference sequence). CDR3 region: CASSTVGKETQYF. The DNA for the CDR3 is TGTGCCAGCAGCACAGTTGGAAAAGAGACCCAGTACTTC. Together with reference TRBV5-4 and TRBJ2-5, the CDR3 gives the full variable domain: ETGVTQSPTHLIKTRGQQVTLRCSSQSGHNTVSWYQQALGQGPQFIFQYYREEENGRGNFPPRFSGLQFPNYSSELNVNALELDDSALYLCASSTVGKETQYFGPGTRLLVL.

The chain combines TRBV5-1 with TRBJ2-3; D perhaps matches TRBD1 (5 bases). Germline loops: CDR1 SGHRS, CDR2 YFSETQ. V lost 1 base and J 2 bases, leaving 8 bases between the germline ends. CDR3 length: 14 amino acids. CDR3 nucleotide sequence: TGCGCCAGCAGCTTGTTGACAGACACAGATACGCAGTATTTT. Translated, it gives CASSLLTDTDTQYF.

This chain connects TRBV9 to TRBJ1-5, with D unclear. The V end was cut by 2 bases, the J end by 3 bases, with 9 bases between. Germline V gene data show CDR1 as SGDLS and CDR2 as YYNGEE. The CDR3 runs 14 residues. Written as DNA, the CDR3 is TGTGCCAGCAGCGTCGGGAGCTCCAATCAGCCCCAGCATTTT. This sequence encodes CASSVGSSNQPQHF.

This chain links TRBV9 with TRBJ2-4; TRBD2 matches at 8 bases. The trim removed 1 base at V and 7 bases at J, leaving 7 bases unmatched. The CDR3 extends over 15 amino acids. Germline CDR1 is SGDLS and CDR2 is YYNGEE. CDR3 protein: CASSVRGRGRNIQYF. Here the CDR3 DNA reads TGTGCCAGCAGCGTACGGGGGCGCGGGAGGAACATTCAGTACTTC.

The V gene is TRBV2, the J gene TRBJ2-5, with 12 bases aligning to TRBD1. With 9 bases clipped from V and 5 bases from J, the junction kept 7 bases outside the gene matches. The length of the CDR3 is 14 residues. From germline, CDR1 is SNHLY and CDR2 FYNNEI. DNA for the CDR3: TGTGCCAGTATACGGGACAGGGGGCGGGAGACCCAGTACTTC. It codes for CASIRDRGRETQYF.

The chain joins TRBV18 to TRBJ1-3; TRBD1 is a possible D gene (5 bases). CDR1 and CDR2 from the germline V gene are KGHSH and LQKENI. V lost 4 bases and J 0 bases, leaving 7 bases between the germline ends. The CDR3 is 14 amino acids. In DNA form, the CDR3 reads TGTGCCAGCTCACTTCAGGGCTCTGGAAACACCATATATTTT. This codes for CASSLQGSGNTIYF.